Sequencing of this T cell receptor beta chain was carried out in a study of blood T cell repertoires in COVID-19. At the level of the study: Specimens from acute and convalescent COVID-19 originated in the United States, Italy and Spain. Sources were T cells, B-cell-depleted T cells, or PBMCs; the material itself was cDNA or gDNA.

Data came from immunoSEQ multiplex PCR; TCRdb stores just in-frame clones and leaves some out. The data contain about 140,000 clones, approximately 80% of them singletons. Researchers sorted participants into cohorts using their self-reported clinical history. Within 2 weeks before study entry, exposed participants met a COVID-19 case. The CDR3 consists of 13 residues. V lost 0 bases to trimming and J lost 4 bases, with 5 bases between them. Germline assignment: CDR1 SGHKS and CDR2 YYEKEE (reference sequence). Sequenced input: PBMCs or T cells enriched from blood (not recorded which). The TCR was taken from a woman between 18 and 30 years old who had been exposed to COVID-19. The chain has TRBV5-5 and TRBJ2-1; unclear D gene. As DNA, the CDR3 is TGTGCCAGCAGCTTGGGGCAGTACAATGAGCAGTTCTTC. It yields the protein CASSLGQYNEQFF.